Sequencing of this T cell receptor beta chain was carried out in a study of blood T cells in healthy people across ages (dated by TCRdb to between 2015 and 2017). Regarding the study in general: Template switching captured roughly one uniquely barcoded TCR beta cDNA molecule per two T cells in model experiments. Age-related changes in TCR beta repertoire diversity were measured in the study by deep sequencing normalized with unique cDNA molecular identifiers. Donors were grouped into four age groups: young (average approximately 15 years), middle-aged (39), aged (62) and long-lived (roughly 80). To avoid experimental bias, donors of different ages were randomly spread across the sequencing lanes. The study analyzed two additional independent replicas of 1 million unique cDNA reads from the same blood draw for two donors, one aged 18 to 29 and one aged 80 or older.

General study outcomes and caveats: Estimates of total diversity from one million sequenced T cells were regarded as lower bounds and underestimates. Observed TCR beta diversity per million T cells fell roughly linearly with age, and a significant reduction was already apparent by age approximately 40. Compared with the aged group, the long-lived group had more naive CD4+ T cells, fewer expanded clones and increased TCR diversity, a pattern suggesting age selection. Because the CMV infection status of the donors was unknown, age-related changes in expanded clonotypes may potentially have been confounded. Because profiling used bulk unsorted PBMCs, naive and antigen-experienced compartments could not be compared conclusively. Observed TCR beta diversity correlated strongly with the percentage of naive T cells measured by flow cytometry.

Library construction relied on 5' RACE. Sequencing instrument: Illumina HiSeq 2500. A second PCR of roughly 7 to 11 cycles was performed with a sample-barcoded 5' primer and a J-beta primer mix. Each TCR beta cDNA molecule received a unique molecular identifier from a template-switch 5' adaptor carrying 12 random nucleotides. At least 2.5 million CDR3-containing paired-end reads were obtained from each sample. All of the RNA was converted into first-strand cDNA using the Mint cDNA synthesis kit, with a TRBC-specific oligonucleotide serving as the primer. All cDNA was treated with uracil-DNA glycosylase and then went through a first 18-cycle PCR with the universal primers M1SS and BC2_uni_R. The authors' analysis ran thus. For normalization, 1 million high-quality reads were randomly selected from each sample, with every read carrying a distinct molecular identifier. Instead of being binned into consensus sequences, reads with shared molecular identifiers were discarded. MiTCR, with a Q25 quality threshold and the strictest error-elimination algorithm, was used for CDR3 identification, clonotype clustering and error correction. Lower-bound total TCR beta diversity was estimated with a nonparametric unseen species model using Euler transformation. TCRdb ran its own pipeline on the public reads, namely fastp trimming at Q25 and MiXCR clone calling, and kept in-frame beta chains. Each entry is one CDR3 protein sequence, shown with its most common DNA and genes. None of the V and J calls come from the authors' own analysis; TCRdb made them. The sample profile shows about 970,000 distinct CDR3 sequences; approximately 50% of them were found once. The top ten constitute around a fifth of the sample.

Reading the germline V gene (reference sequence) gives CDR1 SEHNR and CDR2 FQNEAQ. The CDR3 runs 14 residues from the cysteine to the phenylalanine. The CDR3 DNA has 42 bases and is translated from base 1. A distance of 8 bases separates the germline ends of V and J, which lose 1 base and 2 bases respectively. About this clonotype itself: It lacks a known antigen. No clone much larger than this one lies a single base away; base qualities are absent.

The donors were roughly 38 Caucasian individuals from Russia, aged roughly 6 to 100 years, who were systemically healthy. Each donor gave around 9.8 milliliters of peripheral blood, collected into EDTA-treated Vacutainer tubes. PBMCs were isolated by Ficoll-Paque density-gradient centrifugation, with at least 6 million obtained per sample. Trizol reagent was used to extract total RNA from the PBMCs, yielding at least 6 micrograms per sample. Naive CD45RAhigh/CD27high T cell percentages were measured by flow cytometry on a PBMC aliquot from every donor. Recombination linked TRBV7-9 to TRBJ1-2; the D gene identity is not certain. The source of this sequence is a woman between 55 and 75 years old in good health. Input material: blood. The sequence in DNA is TGTGCCAGCAGCTTAGGCTCGGACAACTATGGCTACACCTTC. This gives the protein CASSLGSDNYGYTF. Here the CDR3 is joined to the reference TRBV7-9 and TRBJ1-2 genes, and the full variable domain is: DTGVSQNPRHKITKRGQNVTFRCDPISEHNRLYWYRQTLGQGPEFLTYFQNEAQLEKSRLLSDRFSAERPKGSFSTLEIQRTEQGDSAMYLCASSLGSDNYGYTFGSGTRLTVV.